A single sample gave rise to the 29 T cell receptor beta chains below, sequenced in a study of blood T cell repertoires in COVID-19. The method was immunoSEQ multiplex PCR; TCRdb's version includes in-frame clones alone and lacks a portion of them. The sample records about 120,000 clones, roughly 83% being singletons. Sequencing was carried out using peripheral blood. These receptors originate from a woman aged 65 to 85 with acute or convalescent COVID-19.

The chain employs TRBV29-1 and TRBJ1-1; unclear D gene. CDR3 length: 13 amino acids. The V end lost 7 bases, the J end lost 2 bases, and 14 bases lay between the germline ends. The germline V gene has CDR1 SQVTM and CDR2 ANQGSEA. The chain's CDR3 is CSARRGVNTEAFF. The DNA for the CDR3 is TGCAGCGCCCGACGGGGAGTAAACACTGAAGCTTTCTTT.

This clone was seen more than once but under ten times. This chain links TRBV4-1 with TRBJ2-7; 11 bases match TRBD2. The ends lost 4 bases at V and 3 bases at J; junction bases unmatched: 5. The CDR3 has 15 residues. Germline CDR1 reads MGHRA; CDR2 reads YSYEKL. In DNA, the CDR3 is TGCGCCAGCAGCCTAGGGACTAGCGGTCTCTACGAGCAGTACTTC. Translating gives CASSLGTSGLYEQYF.

The chain has TRBV14 and TRBJ1-1; TRBD1 is a possible D gene (5 bases). The germline CDR1 and CDR2 sequences are SGHDN and FVKESK. This CDR3 region has 15 residues. V shed 3 bases and J shed 1 base, with 12 bases lying between them. The CDR3 protein is CASSHWGGPNTEAFF. The CDR3, as DNA: TGTGCCAGCAGCCATTGGGGCGGCCCGAACACTGAAGCTTTCTTT.

This clone was seen once. V is TRBV4-1 and J is TRBJ2-6; 8 positions match TRBD1. CDR3 size: 18 residues. Germline V lookup: CDR1 MGHRA, CDR2 YSYEKL. V was pared by 0 bases and J by 0 bases, with 4 bases of the junction left unmatched. CDR3 loop: CASSQDYRGSSGANVLTF. DNA of the CDR3: TGCGCCAGCAGCCAAGATTACAGGGGGAGCTCTGGGGCCAACGTCCTGACTTTC.

The chain links TRBV3-1 (or the pseudogene TRBV3-2) to TRBJ2-7; the D gene is possibly TRBD2 (6 bases). Per germline, CDR1 LGHDT and CDR2 YNNKEL (reference sequence). CDR3 length: 13 amino acids. Trimming removed 4 bases from V and 7 bases from J, with 14 bases in between. The CDR3 DNA reads TGTGCCAGCAGCCCAAGTCTCGGGGGAGAGCAGTACTTC. It is translated as CASSPSLGGEQYF.

Only a few counts were recorded for this clone. The chain employs TRBV12-3 or TRBV12-4 and TRBJ1-1; 7 nucleotides agree with TRBD1. This CDR3 has 13 residues. V was pared by 8 bases and J by 1 base, with 4 bases of the junction left unmatched. The CDR3 nucleotides are TGTGCCAGCCGTCGACAGGGGAACACTGAAGCTTTCTTT. Amino acids: CASRRQGNTEAFF.

The chain is built from TRBV12-3 or TRBV12-4 and TRBJ1-1; perhaps TRBD1 as D (5 bases). CDR3 size: 13 residues. The V end lost 3 bases, the J end lost 3 bases, and 8 bases lay between the germline ends. CDR3 region: CASSLEGHTEAFF. CDR3 bases: TGTGCCAGCAGTTTGGAGGGGCACACTGAAGCTTTCTTT.

V and J are TRBV6-4 and TRBJ1-2; weak D call: TRBD1 (6 bases). This CDR3 has 14 amino acids. Germline CDR1 reads MRHNA; CDR2 reads SNTAGT. The V end lost 7 bases, the J end lost 4 bases, and 16 bases lay between the germline ends. CDR3 region: CASKISGAGYGYTF. DNA of the CDR3: TGTGCCAGCAAGATCTCAGGGGCGGGCTATGGCTACACCTTC.

Here the CDR3 reads CASSDLRGNTEAFF. The DNA for the CDR3 is TGTGCCAGCAGTGACCTACGGGGGAACACTGAAGCTTTCTTT. The chain recombines TRBV6-1 with TRBJ1-1; D is ambiguous. This CDR3 is 14 amino acids long. CDR1 is MNHNS, CDR2 SASEGT, per germline. Trimming took 3 bases from V and 1 from J, leaving 9 bases between them.

The CDR3 is CASSQTGLGEKLFF. The CDR3 DNA reads as TGTGCCAGCTCCCAGACAGGTCTGGGCGAAAAACTGTTTTTT. This chain joins TRBV18 and TRBJ1-4; D perhaps matches TRBD1 (6 bases). The V gene lost 6 bases and the J gene lost 8 bases, with 16 bases spanning the gap. Germline values: CDR1 KGHSH, CDR2 LQKENI. This CDR3 has 14 residues.

V is TRBV5-1 and J is TRBJ2-1; 7 bases map to TRBD1. The germline V gene has CDR1 SGHRS and CDR2 YFSETQ. The V and J ends lost 3 bases and 1 base, in that order; junction bases with no gene match: 7. The CDR3 runs 16 residues. This CDR3 reads CASSYQGVGSYNEQFF. DNA for the CDR3: TGCGCCAGCAGCTACCAGGGGGTCGGGTCCTACAATGAGCAGTTCTTC.

The rearrangement joins TRBV13 to TRBJ1-4; 8 bases align to TRBD1. V gave up 4 bases and J gave up 3 bases; unmatched junction bases: 4. The CDR3 loop spans 15 amino acids. CDR1 and CDR2 (germline): PRHDT, FYEKMQ (reference sequence). CDR3 nucleotide sequence: TGTGCCAGCAGCTCCGGACAGGGCCCTAATGAAAAACTGTTTTTT. Translating gives CASSSGQGPNEKLFF.

CDR3 amino acids: CASRVQGEETQYF. DNA of the CDR3: TGTGCCAGCCGGGTCCAGGGGGAAGAGACCCAGTACTTC. This chain links TRBV6-5 with TRBJ2-5; TRBD1 matches 7 bases. From germline, CDR1 is MNHEY and CDR2 SVGAGI. The CDR3 sequence is 13 residues long. With V trimmed by 8 bases and J by 3 bases, 6 bases remained unmatched.

This sequence joins TRBV19 and TRBJ2-3; D call uncertain. Per the germline V gene, CDR1 is LNHDA and CDR2 is SQIVND (reference sequence). V was shortened by 5 bases and J by 1 base, with 7 bases between the two germline ends. The length of the CDR3 is 13 residues. This CDR3 reads CASSLARTDTQYF. The CDR3 nucleotides are TGTGCCAGTAGTTTGGCCCGCACAGATACGCAGTATTTT.

This clone was detected a few times. J is TRBJ2-5 and V is TRBV5-1; TRBD2 aligns across 8 bases. The ends lost 4 bases at V and 5 bases at J; junction bases unmatched: 10. The germline CDR1 and CDR2 sequences are SGHRS and YFSETQ. This CDR3 is 15 amino acids long. CDR3 protein: CASSRDLASGETQYF. The CDR3, as DNA: TGCGCCAGCAGCCGAGACTTGGCTAGCGGGGAGACCCAGTACTTC.

CDR3 in amino acids: CASSLREADNEQFF. The CDR3 nucleotides are TGTGCCAGCAGCTTACGGGAGGCAGACAATGAGCAGTTCTTC. V and J are TRBV7-8 and TRBJ2-1, with 7 positions matching TRBD2. V lost 2 bases, J lost 5 bases, and 3 bases stayed unmatched. The CDR3 is made up of 14 amino acids. Germline V lookup: CDR1 SGHVS, CDR2 FQNEAQ.

This clone was counted once. This chain joins TRBV5-4 and TRBJ2-5; TRBD2 agrees at 14 bases. The trim removed 3 bases at V and 1 base at J, leaving 5 bases unmatched. From germline, CDR1 is SGHNT and CDR2 YYREEE (reference sequence). The CDR3 covers 17 residues. CDR3 residues: CASSSGLAGGLQETQYF. The DNA of the CDR3 is TGTGCCAGCAGCTCCGGACTAGCGGGAGGCCTCCAAGAGACCCAGTACTTC.

The chain joins TRBV15 to TRBJ1-2; 8 positions match TRBD1. The CDR3 is made up of 16 amino acids. V lost 0 bases to trimming and J lost 4 bases; unmatched junction nucleotides: 7. CDR1 is LNHNV and CDR2 is YYDKDF in the germline V gene (reference sequence). The CDR3 nucleotides read TGTGCCACCAGCAGAGAAATAGGACAGGGAGGCTATGGCTACACCTTC. It is translated as CATSREIGQGGYGYTF. Using reference TRBV15 and TRBJ1-2 for the parts outside the CDR3, the full variable domain is DAMVIQNPRYQVTQFGKPVTLSCSQTLNHNVMYWYQQKSSQAPKLLFHYYDKDFNNEADTPDNFQSRRPNTSFCFLDIRSPGLGDTAMYLCATSREIGQGGYGYTFGSGTRLTVV.

There are a few counts of this clone. The same CDR3 also results from other DNA sequences found in this sample. CDR3 region: CASSLEQGYGYTF. CDR3 nucleotide sequence: TGTGCCAGCAGCTTGGAACAGGGGTATGGCTACACCTTC. This sequence joins TRBV5-5 and TRBJ1-2; 7 bases are shared with TRBD1. After removal of 0 bases from V and 5 bases from J, the junction contained 1 base not matched to a gene. CDR3 length: 13 residues. In germline, CDR1 is SGHKS, CDR2 YYEKEE (reference sequence).

The chain links TRBV6-2 or TRBV6-3 to TRBJ2-1, with D hard to call. The V end was cut by 2 bases, the J end by 4 bases, with 15 bases between. Germline CDR1 is MNHEY and CDR2 is SVGEGT. This CDR3 contains 16 residues. The chain's CDR3 is CASSYDRARAYNEQFF. The CDR3 coding sequence is TGTGCCAGCAGTTACGATCGCGCTAGAGCATACAATGAGCAGTTCTTC.

The CDR3 DNA follows: TGTGCCTGGAGTGCCCGGGAAGGCTACACCTTC. Amino acids: CAWSAREGYTF. The V gene is TRBV30, the J gene TRBJ1-2; D is undetermined. Looked up from germline, CDR1 is GTSNPN and CDR2 is SVGIG (reference sequence). The CDR3 covers 11 residues. The V end was cut by 1 base, the J end by 8 bases, with 8 bases between. Using reference TRBV30 and TRBJ1-2 for the parts outside the CDR3, the full variable domain is SQTIHQWPATLVQPVGSPLSLECTVEGTSNPNLYWYRQAAGRGLQLLFYSVGIGQISSEVPQNLSASRPQDRQFILSSKKLLLSDSGFYLCAWSAREGYTFGSGTRLTVV.

The gene calls are TRBV12-3 or TRBV12-4 and TRBJ2-5, with D possibly being TRBD1 (6 bases). Trimming took 6 bases from V and 4 from J, leaving 12 bases between them. This CDR3 spans 13 amino acids. For the CDR3, the DNA is TGTGCCAGCAGACCGGACAGTGTAGAGACCCAGTACTTC. This sequence encodes CASRPDSVETQYF.

The chain couples TRBV18 to TRBJ2-1; maybe TRBD2 (5 bases). This CDR3 contains 15 residues. Germline values: CDR1 KGHSH, CDR2 LQKENI. The germline V and J ends were trimmed by 2 bases and 0 bases, with 8 bases remaining between them. DNA of the CDR3: TGTGCCAGCTCACCAATGAGGGACTCCTACAATGAGCAGTTCTTC. Its protein is CASSPMRDSYNEQFF.

There are a few counts of this clone. The rearrangement joins TRBV2 to TRBJ2-2; TRBD1 aligns across 7 bases. Trimming removed 4 bases from V and 1 base from J; junction bases left unmatched: 3. Germline V lookup: CDR1 SNHLY, CDR2 FYNNEI. The CDR3 loop spans 15 amino acids. The CDR3 DNA follows: TGTGCCAGCAGTGGAGCAGGGGGGAACACCGGGGAGCTGTTTTTT. Residues: CASSGAGGNTGELFF.

The sample holds a few counts of this clone. The chain couples TRBV27 to TRBJ2-2, with D maybe TRBD2 (5 bases). V lost 5 bases to trimming and J lost 7 bases, with 23 bases between them. The germline V gene has CDR1 MNHEY and CDR2 SMNVEV (reference sequence). The CDR3 totals 17 residues. In nucleotides, the CDR3 is TGTGCCAGCAGTCCCCAGTGGCGGGCAGTAACGGGCGGGGAGCTGTTTTTT. Protein product: CASSPQWRAVTGGELFF.

The chain uses TRBV6-5 and TRBJ2-7; D unclear. Trimming left V 0 bases short and J 0 bases short, with 3 bases between. CDR1 is MNHEY and CDR2 is SVGAGI in the germline V gene. The CDR3 is made up of 13 amino acids. CDR3 region: CASSYSSSYEQYF. The CDR3, as DNA: TGTGCCAGCAGTTACTCGAGCTCCTACGAGCAGTACTTC.

The rearrangement uses TRBV6-5 and TRBJ1-6; D not certain. V was shortened by 3 bases and J by 10 bases, with 10 bases between the two germline ends. CDR3 length equals 13 residues. Germline V lookup: CDR1 MNHEY, CDR2 SVGAGI. The CDR3 bases are TGTGCCAGCAGTTATTTCCGGGAGTCACCCCTCCACTTT. Its protein product is CASSYFRESPLHF.

The chain joins TRBV28 to TRBJ1-4, with unresolved D. The CDR3 contains 13 residues. V lost 6 bases to trimming and J lost 4 bases, with 9 bases between them. Germline-derived CDR1 and CDR2 are MDHEN and SYDVKM. The CDR3 sequence: CASSASFNEKLFF. CDR3 bases: TGTGCCAGCAGCGCGTCCTTTAATGAAAAACTGTTTTTT.

The chain employs TRBV4-1 and TRBJ2-1; TRBD2 agrees at 13 bases. The junction had 5 bases not matched to a gene; V was cut back by 3 bases and J by 3 bases. In germline, CDR1 is MGHRA, CDR2 YSYEKL. The CDR3 loop spans 17 amino acids. This chain's CDR3 is CASSHAGTSGNYNEQFF. For the CDR3, the DNA is TGCGCCAGCAGCCATGCCGGGACTAGCGGGAACTACAATGAGCAGTTCTTC.